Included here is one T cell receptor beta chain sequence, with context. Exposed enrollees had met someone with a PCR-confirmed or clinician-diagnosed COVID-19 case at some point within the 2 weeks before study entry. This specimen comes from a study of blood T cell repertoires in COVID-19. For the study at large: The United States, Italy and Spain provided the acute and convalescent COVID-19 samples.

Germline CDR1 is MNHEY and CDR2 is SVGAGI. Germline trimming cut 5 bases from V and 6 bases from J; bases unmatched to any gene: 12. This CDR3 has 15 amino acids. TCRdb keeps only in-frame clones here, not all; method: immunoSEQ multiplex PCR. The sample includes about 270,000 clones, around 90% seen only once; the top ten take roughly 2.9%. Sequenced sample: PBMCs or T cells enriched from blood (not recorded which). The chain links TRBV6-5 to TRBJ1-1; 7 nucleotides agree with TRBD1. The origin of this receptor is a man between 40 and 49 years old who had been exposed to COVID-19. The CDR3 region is CASSRYRGSGAEAFF. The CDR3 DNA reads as TGTGCCAGCAGTCGCTACAGGGGTAGTGGTGCTGAAGCTTTCTTT.